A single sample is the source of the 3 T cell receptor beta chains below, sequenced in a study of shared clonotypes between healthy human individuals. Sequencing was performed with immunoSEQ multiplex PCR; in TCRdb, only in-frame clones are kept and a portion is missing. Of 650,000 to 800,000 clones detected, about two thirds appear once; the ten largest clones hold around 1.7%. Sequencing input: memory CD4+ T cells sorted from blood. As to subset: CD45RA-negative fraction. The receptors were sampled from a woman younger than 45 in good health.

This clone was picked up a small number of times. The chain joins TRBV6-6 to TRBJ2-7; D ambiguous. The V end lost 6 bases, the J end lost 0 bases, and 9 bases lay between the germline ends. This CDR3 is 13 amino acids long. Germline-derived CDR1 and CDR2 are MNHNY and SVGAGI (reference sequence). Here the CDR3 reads CASSSWDSYEQYF. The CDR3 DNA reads TGTGCCAGCAGCTCCTGGGACTCCTACGAGCAGTACTTC.

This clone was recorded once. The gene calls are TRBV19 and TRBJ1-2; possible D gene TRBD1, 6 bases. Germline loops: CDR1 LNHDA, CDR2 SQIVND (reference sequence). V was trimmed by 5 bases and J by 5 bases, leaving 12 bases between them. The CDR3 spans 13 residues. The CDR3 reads CASSVQGTYGYTF. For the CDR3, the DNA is TGTGCCAGTAGTGTACAGGGTACGTATGGCTACACCTTC.

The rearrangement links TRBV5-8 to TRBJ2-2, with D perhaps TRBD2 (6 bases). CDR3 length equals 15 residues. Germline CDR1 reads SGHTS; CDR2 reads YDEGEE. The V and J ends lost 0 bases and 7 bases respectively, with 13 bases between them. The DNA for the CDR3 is TGTGCCAGCAGCTTGGATGCGGTCGGGGGCGGGGAGCTGTTTTTT. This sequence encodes CASSLDAVGGGELFF.